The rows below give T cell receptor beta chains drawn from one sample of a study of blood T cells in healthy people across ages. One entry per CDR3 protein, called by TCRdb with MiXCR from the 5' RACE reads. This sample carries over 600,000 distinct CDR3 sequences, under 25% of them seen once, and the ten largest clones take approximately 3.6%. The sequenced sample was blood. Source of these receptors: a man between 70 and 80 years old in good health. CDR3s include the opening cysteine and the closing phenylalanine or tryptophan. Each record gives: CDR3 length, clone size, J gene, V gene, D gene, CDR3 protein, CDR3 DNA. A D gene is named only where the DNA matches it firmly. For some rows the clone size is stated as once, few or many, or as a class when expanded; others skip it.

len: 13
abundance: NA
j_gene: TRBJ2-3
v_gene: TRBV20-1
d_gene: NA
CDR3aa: CSGTTGNGDTQYF
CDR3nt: TGCAGTGGAACGACAGGAAATGGTGATACGCAGTATTTT

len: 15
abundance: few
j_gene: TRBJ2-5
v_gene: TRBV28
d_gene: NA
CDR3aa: CASSSQWGPQETQYF
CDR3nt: TGTGCCAGCAGTAGCCAGTGGGGGCCTCAAGAGACCCAGTACTTC

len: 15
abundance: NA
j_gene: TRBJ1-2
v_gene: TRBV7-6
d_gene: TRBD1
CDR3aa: CASSLDTGGNYGYTF
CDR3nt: TGTGCCAGCAGCTTAGACACAGGGGGAAACTATGGCTACACCTTC

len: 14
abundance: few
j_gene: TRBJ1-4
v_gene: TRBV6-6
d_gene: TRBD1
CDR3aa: CASSSMGTGEKLFF
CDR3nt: TGTGCCAGCAGTTCAATGGGGACAGGGGAAAAACTGTTTTTT

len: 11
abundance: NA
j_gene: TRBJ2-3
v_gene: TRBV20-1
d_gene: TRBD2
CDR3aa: CSAPTSGRVFF
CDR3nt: TGCAGTGCTCCGACTAGCGGGAGAGTTTTTTTT

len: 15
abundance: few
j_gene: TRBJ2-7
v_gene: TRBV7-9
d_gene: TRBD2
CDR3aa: CASMSIAGGPSEQYF
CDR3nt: TGTGCCAGCATGTCAATAGCGGGAGGGCCCTCCGAGCAGTACTTC

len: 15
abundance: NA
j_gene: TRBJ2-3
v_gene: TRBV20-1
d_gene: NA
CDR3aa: CSARDHHRGTDTQYF
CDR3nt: TGCAGTGCTAGAGACCATCATCGGGGCACAGATACGCAGTATTTT

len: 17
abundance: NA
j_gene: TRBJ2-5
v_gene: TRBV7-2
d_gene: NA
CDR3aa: CASSPLGVRIAQETQYF
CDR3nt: TGTGCCAGCAGCCCCTTGGGGGTTCGGATCGCTCAAGAGACCCAGTACTTC

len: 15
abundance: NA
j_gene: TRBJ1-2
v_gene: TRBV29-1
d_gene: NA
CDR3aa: CSVVHGRGSTYGYTF
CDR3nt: TGCAGCGTTGTCCACGGAAGGGGATCGACCTATGGCTACACCTTC

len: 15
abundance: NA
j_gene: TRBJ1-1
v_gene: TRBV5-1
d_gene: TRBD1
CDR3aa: CASSLPGQGATEAFF
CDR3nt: TGCGCCAGCAGCTTGCCCGGACAGGGCGCCACTGAAGCTTTCTTT

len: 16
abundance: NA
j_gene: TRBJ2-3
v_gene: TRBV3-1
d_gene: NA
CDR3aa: CASSQGSGFLTDTQYF
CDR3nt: TGTGCCAGCAGCCAAGGTTCTGGATTTCTGACAGATACGCAGTATTTT

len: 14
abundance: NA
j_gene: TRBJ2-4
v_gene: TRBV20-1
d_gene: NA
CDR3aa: CSARDHKDKNIQYF
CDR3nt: TGCAGTGCTAGAGATCACAAGGACAAAAACATTCAGTACTTC

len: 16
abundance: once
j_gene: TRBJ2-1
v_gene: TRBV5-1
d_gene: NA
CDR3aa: CASSLAGKSSYDEQFF
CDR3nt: TGCGCCAGCAGCTTGGCTGGTAAATCCTCCTACGATGAGCAGTTCTTC

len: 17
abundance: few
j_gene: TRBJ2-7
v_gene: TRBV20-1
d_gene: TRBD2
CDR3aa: CSARASSGPSEIYEQYF
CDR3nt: TGCAGTGCCAGAGCTAGTAGCGGGCCATCAGAAATTTACGAGCAGTACTTC

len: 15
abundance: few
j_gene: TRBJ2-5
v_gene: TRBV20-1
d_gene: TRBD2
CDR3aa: CSATVGGRAGETQYF
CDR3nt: TGCAGTGCGACAGTTGGCGGGAGGGCCGGAGAGACCCAGTACTTC

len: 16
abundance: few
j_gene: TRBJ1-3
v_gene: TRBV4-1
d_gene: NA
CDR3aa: CASSQEWLYSGNTIYF
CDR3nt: TGCGCCAGCAGCCAAGAATGGCTCTACTCTGGAAACACCATATATTTT

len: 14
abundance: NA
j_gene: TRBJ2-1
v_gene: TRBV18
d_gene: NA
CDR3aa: CASSSGRVSNEQFF
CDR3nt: TGTGCCAGCTCCTCAGGCCGGGTTAGTAATGAGCAGTTCTTC

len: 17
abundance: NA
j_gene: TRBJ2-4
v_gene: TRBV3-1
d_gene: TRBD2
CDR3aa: CASSRSRLAGPKNIQYF
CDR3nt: TGTGCCAGCAGCCGCAGTCGACTAGCGGGTCCCAAAAACATTCAGTACTTC

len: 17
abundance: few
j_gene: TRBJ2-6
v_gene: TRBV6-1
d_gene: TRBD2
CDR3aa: CASRGLAGSPGANVLTF
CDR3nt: TGTGCCAGCAGAGGACTAGCGGGTTCTCCTGGGGCCAACGTCCTGACTTTC

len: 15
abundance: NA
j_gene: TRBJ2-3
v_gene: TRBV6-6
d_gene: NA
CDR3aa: CASSYGAVEADTQYF
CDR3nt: TGTGCCAGCAGTTACGGGGCAGTCGAGGCAGATACGCAGTATTTT

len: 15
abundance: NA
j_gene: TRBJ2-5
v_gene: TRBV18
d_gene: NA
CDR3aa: CASSLPRGWGETQYF
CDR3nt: TGTGCCAGCTCACTCCCTCGGGGCTGGGGAGAGACCCAGTACTTC

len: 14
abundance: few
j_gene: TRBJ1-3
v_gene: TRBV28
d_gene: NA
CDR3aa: CASSFLGAGNTIYF
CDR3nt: TGTGCCAGCAGTTTTCTTGGCGCTGGAAACACCATATATTTT

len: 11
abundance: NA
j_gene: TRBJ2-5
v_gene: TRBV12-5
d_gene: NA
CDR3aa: CASVAIWGQYF
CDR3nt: TGTGCTAGTGTGGCAATCTGGGGGCAGTACTTC

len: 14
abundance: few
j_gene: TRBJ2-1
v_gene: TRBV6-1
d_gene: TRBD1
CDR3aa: CASSRDRAYNEQFF
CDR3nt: TGTGCCAGCAGCCGAGACAGGGCCTACAATGAGCAGTTCTTC

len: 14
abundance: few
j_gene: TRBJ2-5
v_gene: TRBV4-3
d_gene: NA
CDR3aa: CASSQNKGQETQYF
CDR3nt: TGCGCCAGCAGCCAGAACAAGGGACAAGAGACCCAGTACTTC

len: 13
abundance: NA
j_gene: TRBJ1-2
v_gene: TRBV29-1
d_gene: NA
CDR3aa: CSVAVGGDYGYTF
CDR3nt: TGCAGCGTTGCGGTTGGGGGGGACTATGGCTACACCTTC

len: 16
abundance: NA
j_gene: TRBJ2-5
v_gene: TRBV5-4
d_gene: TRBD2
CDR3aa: CASSGGLAVTEETQYF
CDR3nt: TGTGCCAGCAGCGGCGGCCTAGCGGTGACCGAAGAGACCCAGTACTTC

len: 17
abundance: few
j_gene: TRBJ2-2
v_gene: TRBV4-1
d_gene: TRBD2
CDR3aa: CASSQVVAGGPRGELFF
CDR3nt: TGCGCCAGCAGCCAAGTCGTAGCGGGAGGTCCCAGGGGGGAGCTGTTTTTT

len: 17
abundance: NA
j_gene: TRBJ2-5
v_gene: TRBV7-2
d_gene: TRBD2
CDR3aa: CASSSRAGTSGTETQYF
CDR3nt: TGTGCCAGCAGCTCAAGGGCCGGGACTAGCGGGACAGAGACCCAGTACTTC

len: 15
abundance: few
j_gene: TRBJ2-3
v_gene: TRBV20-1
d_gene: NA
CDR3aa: CSAGIEWLSTDTQYF
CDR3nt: TGCAGTGCTGGGATCGAATGGCTAAGCACAGATACGCAGTATTTT

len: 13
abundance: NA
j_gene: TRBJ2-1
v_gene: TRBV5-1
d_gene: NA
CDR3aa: CASSLPAYNEQFF
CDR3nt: TGCGCCAGCAGCTTGCCGGCATACAATGAGCAGTTCTTC

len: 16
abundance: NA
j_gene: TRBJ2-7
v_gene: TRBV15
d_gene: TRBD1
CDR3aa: CDTSKSPDRAPSEQYF
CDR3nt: TGTGACACCAGCAAAAGCCCTGACAGGGCACCTTCCGAGCAGTACTTC

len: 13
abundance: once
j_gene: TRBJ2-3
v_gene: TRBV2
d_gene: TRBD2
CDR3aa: CASLAEFTDTQYF
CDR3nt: TGTGCCAGCCTAGCGGAATTCACAGATACGCAGTATTTT

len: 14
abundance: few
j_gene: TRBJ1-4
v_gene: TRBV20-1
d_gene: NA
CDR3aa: CSAMRAEENEKLFF
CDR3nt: TGCAGTGCTATGCGGGCAGAGGAAAATGAAAAACTGTTTTTT

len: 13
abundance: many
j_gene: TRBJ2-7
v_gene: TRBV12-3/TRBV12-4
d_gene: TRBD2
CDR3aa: CASSLPSGYEQYF
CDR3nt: TGTGCCAGCAGTTTGCCTAGCGGCTACGAGCAGTACTTC

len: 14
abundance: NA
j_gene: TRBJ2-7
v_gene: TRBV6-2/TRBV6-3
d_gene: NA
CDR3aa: CASSYSRNGGEQYF
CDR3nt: TGTGCCAGCAGTTACTCCCGAAATGGGGGCGAGCAGTACTTC

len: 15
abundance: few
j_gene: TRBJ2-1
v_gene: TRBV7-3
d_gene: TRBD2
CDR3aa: CASSPDSGRIYEQFF
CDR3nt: TGTGCCAGCAGCCCCGATAGCGGGAGAATCTATGAGCAGTTCTTC

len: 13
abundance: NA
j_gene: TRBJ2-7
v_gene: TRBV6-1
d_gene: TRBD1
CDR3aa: CASSEQGAREQYF
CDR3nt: TGTGCCAGCAGTGAACAGGGGGCAAGAGAGCAGTACTTC

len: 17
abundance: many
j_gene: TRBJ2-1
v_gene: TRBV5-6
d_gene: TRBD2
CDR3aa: CASSSRTSGKRASEQFF
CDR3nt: TGTGCCAGCAGCTCCCGCACTAGCGGGAAGAGGGCGAGCGAGCAGTTCTTC

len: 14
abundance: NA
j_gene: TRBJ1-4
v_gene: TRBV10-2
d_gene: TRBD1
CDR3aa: CASSTGTGGEKLFF
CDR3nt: TGCGCCAGCAGCACCGGGACAGGGGGTGAAAAACTGTTTTTT

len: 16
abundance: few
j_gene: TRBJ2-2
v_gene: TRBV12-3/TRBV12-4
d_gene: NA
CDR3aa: CASSSPRGDSSGELFF
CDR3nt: TGTGCCAGCAGTTCTCCGAGGGGGGACTCAAGCGGGGAGCTGTTTTTT

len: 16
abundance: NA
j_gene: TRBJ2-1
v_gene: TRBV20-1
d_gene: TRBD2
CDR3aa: CSARQGLAGVWSEQFF
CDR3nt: TGCAGTGCTAGACAAGGACTAGCGGGAGTTTGGAGTGAGCAGTTCTTC

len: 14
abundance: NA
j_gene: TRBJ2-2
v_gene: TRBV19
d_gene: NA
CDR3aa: CASREGVTTGELFF
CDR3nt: TGTGCCAGTAGAGAGGGAGTGACCACCGGGGAGCTGTTTTTT

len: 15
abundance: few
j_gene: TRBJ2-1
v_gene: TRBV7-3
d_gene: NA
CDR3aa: CASSPNGRVENEQFF
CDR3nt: TGTGCCAGCAGCCCTAATGGGCGGGTTGAGAATGAGCAGTTCTTC

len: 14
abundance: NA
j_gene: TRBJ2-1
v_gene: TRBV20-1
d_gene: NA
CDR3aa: CSARSLATYNEQFF
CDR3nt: TGCAGTGCTAGGTCGCTAGCGACTTACAATGAGCAGTTCTTC

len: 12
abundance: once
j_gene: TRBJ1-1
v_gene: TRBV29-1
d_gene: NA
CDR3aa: CSVKVWETEAFF
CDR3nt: TGCAGCGTTAAGGTGTGGGAGACTGAAGCTTTCTTT

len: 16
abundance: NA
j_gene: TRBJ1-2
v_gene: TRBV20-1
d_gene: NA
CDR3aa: CSAPPYREGGSYGYTF
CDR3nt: TGCAGTGCTCCCCCTTACAGGGAGGGGGGAAGCTATGGCTACACCTTC

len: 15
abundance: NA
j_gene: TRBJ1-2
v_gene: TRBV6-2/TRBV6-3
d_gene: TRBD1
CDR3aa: CASSLGKGQNYGYTF
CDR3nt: TGTGCCAGCAGCTTGGGCAAGGGACAGAACTATGGCTACACCTTC

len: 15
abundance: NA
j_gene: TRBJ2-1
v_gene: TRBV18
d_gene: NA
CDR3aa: CAGSPAGFNYNEQFF
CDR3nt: TGTGCCGGCTCACCTGCGGGATTCAACTACAATGAGCAGTTCTTC

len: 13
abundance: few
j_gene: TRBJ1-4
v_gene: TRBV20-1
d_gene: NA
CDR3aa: CSARETTNEKLFF
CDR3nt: TGCAGTGCTAGGGAAACAACTAATGAAAAACTGTTTTTT